This TCR beta chain was retrieved from a study of T cells after yellow fever vaccination. TCRdb itself ran the 5' RACE reads through MiXCR, one entry per CDR3 protein. The table has some 52,000 distinct CDR3 sequences, less than 8.5% seen once. Study conclusions and caveats: The booster response re-showed most primary clones: approximately 95% CD4, about 89% CD8.

This clonotype was picked up many times. Trimming removed 8 bases from V and 0 bases from J, with 10 bases in between. The CDR3 is 14 residues long. CDR1 and CDR2 from the germline V gene are MDHEN and SYDVKM. This TCR derives from a man between 18 and 35 years old who received the YFV17D yellow fever vaccine. The starting material was CD8+ T cells not binding an NS4B(214-222) dextramer, sorted from PBMCs, obtained approximately 47 days after the first yellow fever vaccination. This chain links TRBV28 with TRBJ2-2, with a weak D call TRBD2 (6 bases). CDR3: CASQGLSNTGELFF. For the CDR3, the DNA is TGTGCCAGCCAGGGACTTTCGAACACCGGGGAGCTGTTTTTT.